This T cell receptor beta chain emerged from a study of T cell responses to AZD1222 COVID-19 vaccine. Study details: It was second doses at about 4 or about 12 weeks that were pooled.

Trimming removed 1 base from V and 3 bases from J; junction bases left unmatched: 10. The germline V gene encodes CDR1 SGHDT and CDR2 YYEEEE. The CDR3 has 17 residues. Note on this clone: The antigen is not known.

Study-wide points: Sampled repertoires all dated from after the peak T cell response. Clonal diversity was possibly underestimated; the donors were predominantly white British and more often female.

Only in-frame clones appear in the TCRdb table, and some are missing; sequencing was by immunoSEQ multiplex PCR. The sample yields about 170,000 clones, 85% to 95% seen once. This sample comprised peripheral blood, obtained on day 0 of AZD1222 vaccination. The TCR comes from an adult in good health. The chain combines TRBV5-6 with TRBJ1-2; 9 positions match TRBD1. The CDR3, as DNA: TGTGCCAGCAGCTTGTGGACAGGGGCGCACTCTGACTATGGCTACACCTTC. Translating gives CASSLWTGAHSDYGYTF.